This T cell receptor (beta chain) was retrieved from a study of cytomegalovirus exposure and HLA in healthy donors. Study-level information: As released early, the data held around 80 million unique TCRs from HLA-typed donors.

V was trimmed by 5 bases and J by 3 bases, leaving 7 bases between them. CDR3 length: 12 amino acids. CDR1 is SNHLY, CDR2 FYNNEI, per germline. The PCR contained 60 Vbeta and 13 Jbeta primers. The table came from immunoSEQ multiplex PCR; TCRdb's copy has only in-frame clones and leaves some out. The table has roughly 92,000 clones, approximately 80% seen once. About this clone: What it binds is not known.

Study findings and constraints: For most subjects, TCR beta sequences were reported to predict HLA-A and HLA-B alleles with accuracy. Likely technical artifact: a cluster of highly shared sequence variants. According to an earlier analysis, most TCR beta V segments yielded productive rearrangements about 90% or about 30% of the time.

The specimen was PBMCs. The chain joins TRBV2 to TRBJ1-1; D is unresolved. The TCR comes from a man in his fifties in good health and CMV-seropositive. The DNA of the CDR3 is TGTGCCAGCAGTCCTGACTACACTGAAGCTTTCTTT. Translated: CASSPDYTEAFF.